These 5 T cell receptor beta chains came from one sample sequenced in a study of T cell responses to AZD1222 COVID-19 vaccine. TCRdb's table, derived via immunoSEQ multiplex PCR, lists solely in-frame clones and lacks some. This sample has 140,000 to 150,000 clones, with approximately 93% found just once. Sequencing was performed on peripheral blood, taken on day 0 of AZD1222 vaccination. The origin of the receptors is an adult in good health.

The chain has TRBV27 and TRBJ1-6, with TRBD1 as a possible D gene (5 bases). Germline CDR1 reads MNHEY; CDR2 reads SMNVEV (reference sequence). This CDR3 region has 13 residues. V lost 7 bases and J 10 bases, leaving 14 bases between the germline ends. CDR3 bases: TGTGCCAGCACCGACCACAGGAACTCACCCCTCCACTTT. It specifies CASTDHRNSPLHF.

The genes are TRBV5-4 and TRBJ1-3, with TRBD1 matching 7 bases. Unmatched junction bases numbered 5, after V lost 1 base and J lost 4 bases. Per germline, CDR1 SGHNT and CDR2 YYREEE (reference sequence). This CDR3 contains 15 residues. The CDR3 DNA is TGTGCCAGCAGCTTGACCAGGGACAGCGGAAACACCATATATTTT. It encodes CASSLTRDSGNTIYF.

This clone was counted a single time. The chain has TRBV28 and TRBJ2-7; no clear D. This CDR3 is built from 12 residues. The V end was cut by 7 bases, the J end by 2 bases, with 9 bases between. Germline V gene lookup returns CDR1 MDHEN and CDR2 SYDVKM. CDR3 sequence: CASTNGPYEQYF. The CDR3 region has the DNA TGTGCCAGCACCAACGGCCCCTACGAGCAGTACTTC.

This chain uses TRBV30 with TRBJ2-1; 11 nucleotides agree with TRBD2. V shed 3 bases and J 4 bases; nucleotides not matched to a gene: 8. The V gene's germline CDR1 is GTSNPN and CDR2 SVGIG (reference sequence). This CDR3 contains 16 residues. CDR3: CAWRTGGLAVYNEQFF. The CDR3 nucleotides read TGTGCCTGGAGGACGGGGGGACTAGCGGTTTACAATGAGCAGTTCTTC.

This sequence joins TRBV5-1 and TRBJ2-3; D call uncertain. CDR3 length: 14 amino acids. The ends were cut back, 1 base at V and 4 bases at J, with 10 bases in the middle. Germline V CDR1 and CDR2: SGHRS, YFSETQ. The CDR3 region has the DNA TGCGCCAGCAGCTTGTCCCCCCTCGCAGATACGCAGTATTTT. As protein: CASSLSPLADTQYF.